These T cell receptor beta chains were read from a single sample in a study of CD8 T cells in Susac syndrome. One entry per CDR3 protein, called by TCRdb with MiXCR from the immunoSEQ multiplex PCR reads. The sample lists about 130,000 distinct CDR3 sequences, around 94% seen once, with more than 0.075% in the top ten. The sample consisted of CD4+ T cells from PBMCs. Receptors originate from a human donor in good health. CDR3s leave out the opening cysteine and the closing phenylalanine or tryptophan.

CDR3: ASSFRTDQNTEAF
V: TRBV27
J: TRBJ1-1

CDR3: ASRNTGWSSYEQY
V: TRBV6-1
J: TRBJ2-7

CDR3: ASRSGWGEQY
V: TRBV19
J: TRBJ2-7

CDR3: ASSPTGREGGEQF
V: TRBV7-9
J: TRBJ2-1

CDR3: ASSLEGASGRYNEQF
V: TRBV5-4
J: TRBJ2-1

CDR3: ASSLMRGTDFQETQY
V: TRBV5-6
J: TRBJ2-5

CDR3: ASSMGLAGVETQY
V: TRBV7-9
J: TRBJ2-5

CDR3: ASSLGLAADYEQY
V: TRBV4-1
J: TRBJ2-7

CDR3: ASSPYRTSLEQF
V: TRBV12-3/TRBV12-4
J: TRBJ2-1

CDR3: ASSLAGTSGDEQF
V: TRBV5-1
J: TRBJ2-1

CDR3: ASSTGTGNYGYT
V: TRBV5-1
J: TRBJ1-2

CDR3: ASTRDRETYNEQF
V: TRBV21-1
J: TRBJ2-1

CDR3: ATSRPPRGYGYT
V: TRBV15
J: TRBJ1-2

CDR3: ASSLWVYEQY
V: TRBV6-1
J: TRBJ2-7

CDR3: ASSLPRGPQETQY
V: TRBV7-2
J: TRBJ2-5

CDR3: ASSYTGGRNEQF
V: TRBV7-2
J: TRBJ2-1

CDR3: ASSLGITSDEQY
V: TRBV18
J: TRBJ2-7

CDR3: ASSLVGSPDTQY
V: TRBV5-1
J: TRBJ2-3

CDR3: ASRPAGTAYEQY
V: TRBV4-2
J: TRBJ2-7

CDR3: ASSPYSTGANVLT
V: TRBV7-9
J: TRBJ2-6

CDR3: ASSRGLIVAYEQY
V: TRBV4-1
J: TRBJ2-7

CDR3: ASSQDHDRVLTGELF
V: TRBV3-1
J: TRBJ2-2

CDR3: ASRIPSGGSLNTEAF
V: TRBV6-2/TRBV6-3
J: TRBJ1-1

CDR3: ASSYFDTKETQY
V: TRBV6-5
J: TRBJ2-5

CDR3: ASSLARYNEQF
V: TRBV7-9
J: TRBJ2-1

CDR3: AWSVLGAGNEQF
V: TRBV30
J: TRBJ2-1

CDR3: AWSLQGWGIEAF
V: TRBV30
J: TRBJ1-1

CDR3: SAPGAGGDDTQY
V: TRBV20-1
J: TRBJ2-3

CDR3: ASSLFTGDQGGYT
V: TRBV7-2
J: TRBJ1-2

CDR3: ASSLGQGDSGQPQH
V: TRBV5-1
J: TRBJ1-5

CDR3: ASSQAQGVGEKLF
V: TRBV4-3
J: TRBJ1-4

CDR3: ATSRQGSGANVLT
V: TRBV15
J: TRBJ2-6

CDR3: ASSESGASGYT
V: TRBV25-1
J: TRBJ1-2

CDR3: ASNGGDRNQPQH
V: TRBV19
J: TRBJ1-5

CDR3: ASSIQGANYGYT
V: TRBV7-9
J: TRBJ1-2

CDR3: ASSLVVDYGYT
V: TRBV7-2
J: TRBJ1-2

CDR3: ASSPLRTENGYT
V: TRBV18
J: TRBJ1-2

CDR3: ASSRDQAYEQY
V: TRBV7-2
J: TRBJ2-7

CDR3: SAPTNTEAF
V: TRBV20-1
J: TRBJ1-1

CDR3: ASSQDRGSIPGGYT
V: TRBV4-3
J: TRBJ1-2

CDR3: ASSFGTDFYEQY
V: TRBV7-2
J: TRBJ2-7

CDR3: SAGGGERETQY
V: TRBV29-1
J: TRBJ2-5

CDR3: ASSEAGLSNQPQH
V: TRBV18
J: TRBJ1-5

CDR3: ASSLGVSSTDTQY
V: TRBV7-7
J: TRBJ2-3